This T cell receptor (beta chain) emerged from a study of lymphopenia after photon versus proton radiotherapy (dated by TCRdb to the late 2010s). For the study in its entirety: The study compared the immunological effects of photon versus proton radiation therapy in patients with gastrointestinal tumors who developed high-grade lymphopenia. The approximately 20 patients in the cohort had gastrointestinal tumors, were treated with either photon or proton therapy, and subsequently developed lymphopenia. The study aimed to characterize how the two radiation modalities differ in their impact on the immune system.

Points the paper makes about the study in general: The survival association was examined only in patients who died, and the authors described better survival with proton therapy as a possibility, not as a demonstrated result. Across the cohort, among patients who died, a greater drop in TCR diversity after the nadir was inversely correlated with overall survival time. Once the lymphocyte count had reached its nadir, the repertoires of photon-treated patients showed oligoclonal expansion, particularly of CD8+ Temra cells, and this expansion drove the decline in diversity. During treatment, patients who received photon therapy lost naive T cells and TCR diversity and gained effector/memory populations, whereas patients who received proton therapy remained relatively stable.

The library came from the immunoSEQ multiplex PCR assay. T cell repertoires were profiled by deep sequencing of rearranged TCR beta loci, alongside multiparametric flow cytometry. Held by TCRdb, this immuneACCESS table contains in-frame sequences only and omits some clones. Under half of the omission traces to an unresolved V gene where checked; the cause of the rest is unknown. The sample table holds about 30,000 clones, of which over 85% were seen once. The ten largest clones take up around 0.72% of the sample. On this clone itself: Its cognate antigen has yet to be identified. One end of the junction is discordant with germline, which a read error may explain.

The germline V gene sets CDR1 to MNHNS and CDR2 to SASEGT. The CDR3 runs 15 residues from the cysteine to the phenylalanine. This entry keeps only the CDR3 DNA: 45 bases, framed from base 1. This sequence uses TRBV6-1 and TRBJ2-1, and 12 junctional nucleotides match TRBD2. This sample comprised peripheral blood, obtained from a patient treated with photon-based radiotherapy. The receptor was derived from a woman aged 50 to 60 with cholangiocarcinoma. At the DNA level, the sequence is TGTGCCAGCAGCGAAGTCCCTAGCGGGGGGGCCTTGCAGTTCTTC. The encoded protein is CASSEVPSGGALQFF.